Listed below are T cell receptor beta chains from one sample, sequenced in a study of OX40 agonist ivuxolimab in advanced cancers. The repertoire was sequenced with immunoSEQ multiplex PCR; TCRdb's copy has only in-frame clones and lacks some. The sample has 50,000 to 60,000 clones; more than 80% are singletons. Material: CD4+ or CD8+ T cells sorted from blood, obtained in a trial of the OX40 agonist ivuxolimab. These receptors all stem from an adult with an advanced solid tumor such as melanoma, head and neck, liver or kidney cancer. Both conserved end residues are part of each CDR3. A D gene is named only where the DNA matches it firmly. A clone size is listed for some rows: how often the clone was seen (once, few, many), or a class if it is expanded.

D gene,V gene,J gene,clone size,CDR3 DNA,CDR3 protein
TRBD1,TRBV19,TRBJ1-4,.,TGTGCCAGTAGGGAGGGACAGGGGTTTGAAAAACTGTTTTTT,CASREGQGFEKLFF
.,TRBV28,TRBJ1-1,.,TGTGCCAGCAGTTTCTCGGGATTTACTGAAGCTTTCTTT,CASSFSGFTEAFF
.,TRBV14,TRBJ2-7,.,TGTGCCAGCAGCGAATCAGGGGGACTTAATTCCTACGAGCAGTACTTC,CASSESGGLNSYEQYF
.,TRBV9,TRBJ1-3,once,TGTGCCAGCAGCGTAGGGGGACAAACGAGCTCTGGAAACACCATATATTTT,CASSVGGQTSSGNTIYF
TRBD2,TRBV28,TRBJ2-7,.,TGTGCCAGCAGTCCGTCGGGACTAGCGGGATATGAGTACTTC,CASSPSGLAGYEYF
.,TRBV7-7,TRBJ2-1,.,TGTGCTAGCAGCTTAGGGGGATCTAACAATGAGCAGTTCTTC,CASSLGGSNNEQFF
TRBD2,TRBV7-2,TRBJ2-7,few,TGTGCCAGCAGCTCTCTAGCGGGAGTTACCTACGAGCAGTACTTC,CASSSLAGVTYEQYF
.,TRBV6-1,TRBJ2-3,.,TGTGCCAGCGCAAGGGGTATCACAGATACGCAGTATTTT,CASARGITDTQYF
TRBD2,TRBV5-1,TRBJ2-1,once,TGCGCCAGCAGCACCGGGACTAGCGGGGTAAATGAGCAGTTCTTC,CASSTGTSGVNEQFF
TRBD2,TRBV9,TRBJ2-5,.,TGTGCCAGCAGCGTAGGGGTTAGCGGGAGAGAGACCCAGTACTTC,CASSVGVSGRETQYF
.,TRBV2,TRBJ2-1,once,TGTGCCAGCAGTGAAGAAGGCGGCTCCTACAATGAGCAGTTCTTC,CASSEEGGSYNEQFF
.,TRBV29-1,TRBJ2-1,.,TGCAGCGTTGGGGACTGGATCACTCTCAATGAGCAGTTCTTC,CSVGDWITLNEQFF
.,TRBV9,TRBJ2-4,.,TGTGCCAGCAGCGTGAGCCCCGCCAAAAACATTCAGTACTTC,CASSVSPAKNIQYF
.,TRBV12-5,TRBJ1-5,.,TGTGCTAGCTCCAACAGCAATCAGCCCCAGCATTTT,CASSNSNQPQHF
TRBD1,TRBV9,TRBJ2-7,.,TGTGCCAGCAGCGTAGGTAATAGGGCAGGGGGATCCTACGAGCAGTACTTC,CASSVGNRAGGSYEQYF
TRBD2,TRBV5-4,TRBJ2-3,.,TGTGCCAGCAGCTTCGGACTAGCGGACACAGATACGCAGTATTTT,CASSFGLADTDTQYF
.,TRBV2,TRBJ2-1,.,TGTGCCAGCAGAACCGAAATGAGCTCCTACAATGAGCAGTTCTTC,CASRTEMSSYNEQFF
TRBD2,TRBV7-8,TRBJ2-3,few,TGTGCCAGCAGTTTGACTAGCGGGCGGGGAGATACGCAGTATTTT,CASSLTSGRGDTQYF
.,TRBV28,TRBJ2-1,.,TGTGCCAGCAGTCCGAACATGGCCGGTGAGCAGTTCTTC,CASSPNMAGEQFF
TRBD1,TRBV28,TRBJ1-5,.,TGTGCCAGCAGTTCACCGGGACAGAGCAATCAGCCCCAGCATTTT,CASSSPGQSNQPQHF
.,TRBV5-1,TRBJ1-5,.,TGCGCCAGCAGGGATAGCAATCAGCCCCAGCATTTT,CASRDSNQPQHF
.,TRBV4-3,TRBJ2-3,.,TGCGCCAGCAGGTTAGGGTCTGGCACAGATACGCAGTATTTT,CASRLGSGTDTQYF
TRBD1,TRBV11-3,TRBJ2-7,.,TGTGCCAGCAGCTTTGACAGGGGCCCTTACGAGCAGTACTTC,CASSFDRGPYEQYF
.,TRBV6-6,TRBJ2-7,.,TGTGCCGGCGGGGTTGGCTACGAGCAGTACTTC,CAGGVGYEQYF
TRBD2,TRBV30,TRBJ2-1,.,TGTGCCTGGAGTGTACCCACAAGCGGGAGGCCCCTAGTCTACAATGAGCAGTTCTTC,CAWSVPTSGRPLVYNEQFF
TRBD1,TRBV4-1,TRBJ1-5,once,TGCGCCAGCAGTCTCCGGGACAGCAGGAATCAGCCCCAGCATTTT,CASSLRDSRNQPQHF
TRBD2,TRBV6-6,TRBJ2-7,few,TGTGCCAGCAGTTCCCCCCCTAGCGGGAACTACGAGCAGTACTTC,CASSSPPSGNYEQYF
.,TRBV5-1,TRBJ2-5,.,TGCGCCAGCAGCTCTCCGGGACTAGAGACCCAGTACTTC,CASSSPGLETQYF
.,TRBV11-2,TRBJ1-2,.,TGTGCCAGCAGCTTGGATCAGAACTATGGCTACACCTTC,CASSLDQNYGYTF
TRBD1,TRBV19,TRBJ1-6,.,TGTGCCAGTAGCTGGGATGGACAGGGGGGATCACCCCTCCACTTT,CASSWDGQGGSPLHF
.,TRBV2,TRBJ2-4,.,TGTGCCAGCAGTGAACAGCTAGCCAAAAACATTCAGTACTTC,CASSEQLAKNIQYF
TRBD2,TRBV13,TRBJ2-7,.,TGTGCCAGCAGCTTAGGCTTTTCTAGCGGGTTTCGCTCCTACGAGCAGTACTTC,CASSLGFSSGFRSYEQYF
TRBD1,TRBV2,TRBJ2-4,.,TGTGCCAGCAGTGCACAGGGGTCTCTGTACAAAAACATTCAGTACTTC,CASSAQGSLYKNIQYF
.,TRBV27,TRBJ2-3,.,TGTGCCAGCAGTTTGAGGGGCCAGGTCGCCCTAAGCACAGATACGCAGTATTTT,CASSLRGQVALSTDTQYF
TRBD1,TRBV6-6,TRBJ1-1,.,TGTGCCAGCAGCGATCGACAGGGCTCGAACACTGAAGCTTTCTTT,CASSDRQGSNTEAFF
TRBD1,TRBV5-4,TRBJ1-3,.,TGTGCCAGCAGCTCCGGGACAGTCGGAAACACCATATATTTT,CASSSGTVGNTIYF
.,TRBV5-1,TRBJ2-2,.,TGCGCCAGCAGCTTCGACCCAAGGAACACCGGGGAGCTGTTTTTT,CASSFDPRNTGELFF
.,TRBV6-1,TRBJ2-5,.,TGTGCCAGCAGACTCCAGGGGCAAGAGACCCAGTACTTC,CASRLQGQETQYF
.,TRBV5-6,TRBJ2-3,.,TGTGCCAGCAGCTTGGGGGGGGCGGTACGAGATACGCAGTATTTT,CASSLGGAVRDTQYF
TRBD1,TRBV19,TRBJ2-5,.,TGTGCCAGTAGTATAGATACAGGGGCTGGAGAGACCCAGTACTTC,CASSIDTGAGETQYF
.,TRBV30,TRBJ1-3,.,TGTGCCTGGGAGCCGAACAGAGTCTCTGGAAACACCATATATTTT,CAWEPNRVSGNTIYF
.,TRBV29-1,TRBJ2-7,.,TGCAGCGTCCTCAGGGACTACGAGCAGTACTTC,CSVLRDYEQYF
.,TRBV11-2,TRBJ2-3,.,TGTGCCAGCAGCTTACAGGCCCCGACTAGCACAGATACGCAGTATTTT,CASSLQAPTSTDTQYF
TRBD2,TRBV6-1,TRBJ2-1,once,TGTGCCAGCAGTGGCACTAGCGTCACTGAGCAGTTCTTC,CASSGTSVTEQFF
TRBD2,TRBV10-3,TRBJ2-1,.,TGTGCCACTGCCGGGGACGGCGGGAGCTACAATGAGCAGTTCTTC,CATAGDGGSYNEQFF
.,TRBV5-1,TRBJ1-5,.,TGCGCCAGCAGCTTGGGGACAGCCGTCGGGCCCCAGCATTTT,CASSLGTAVGPQHF
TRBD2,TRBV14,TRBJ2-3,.,TGTGCCAGCAGCCAAGGTCTAGCGGCAGATACGCAGTATTTT,CASSQGLAADTQYF
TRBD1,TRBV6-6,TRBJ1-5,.,TGTGCCAGCAGTGTACAGGGGGAAGGCAATCAGCCCCAGCATTTT,CASSVQGEGNQPQHF
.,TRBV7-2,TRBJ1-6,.,TGTGCCAGCAGCAATAGCTCGGGTTATAATTCACCCCTCCACTTT,CASSNSSGYNSPLHF
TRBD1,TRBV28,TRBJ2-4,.,TGTGCCAGCAGTTTACAAGGGACAGCCCTAGCCAAAAACATTCAGTACTTC,CASSLQGTALAKNIQYF
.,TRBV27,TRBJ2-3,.,TGTGCCAGCAGTTCGGGTCTCGGAAAGTATTTT,CASSSGLGKYF
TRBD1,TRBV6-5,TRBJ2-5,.,TGTGCCAGCAGTGTACAGGGGTTTGGGCAAGAGACCCAGTACTTC,CASSVQGFGQETQYF
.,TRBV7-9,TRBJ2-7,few,TGTGCCAGCAGCTTAGATATAAGGGGATCGGAGCAGTACTTC,CASSLDIRGSEQYF
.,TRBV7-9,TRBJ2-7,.,TGTGCCAGCAGCCCCTGGCCGAGGAGCTCCTACGAGCAGTACTTC,CASSPWPRSSYEQYF
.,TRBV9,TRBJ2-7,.,TGTGCCAGCAGCCCACTGGGGAGCTCCTACGAGCAGTACTTC,CASSPLGSSYEQYF
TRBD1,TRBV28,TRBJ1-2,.,TGTGCCAGCAGTTTTGGGGGGACAGACTATAACTATGGCTACACCTTC,CASSFGGTDYNYGYTF
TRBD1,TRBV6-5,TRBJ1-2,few,TGTGCCAGCAGTTACCGCCTGACAGGGAACTATGGCTACACCTTC,CASSYRLTGNYGYTF
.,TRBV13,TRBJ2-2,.,TGTGCCAGCAGCCCCAACCTAGGAGGGGGAAACACCGGGGAGCTGTTTTTT,CASSPNLGGGNTGELFF
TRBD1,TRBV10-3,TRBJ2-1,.,TGTGCCATCAGTGATCGACAGGGCTACAATGAGCAGTTCTTC,CAISDRQGYNEQFF